The 12 T cell receptor beta chains listed next were all sequenced from one sample in a study of blood T cell repertoires in COVID-19. The table came from immunoSEQ multiplex PCR; TCRdb's copy has only in-frame clones and leaves some out. The data hold about 120,000 clones, with about 79% observed a single time. Specimen: peripheral blood. These receptors were collected from a man in his 70s with acute or convalescent COVID-19.

The chain links TRBV18 to TRBJ1-3; 8 positions match TRBD1. V shed 3 bases, J shed 2 bases, and the junction held 6 bases outside the gene matches. The CDR3 is 16 residues long. Germline CDR1 KGHSH, CDR2 LQKENI. The chain's CDR3 is CASSPRLDRAGNTIYF. CDR3 DNA sequence: TGTGCCAGCTCACCTCGACTGGACAGGGCTGGAAACACCATATATTTT.

The chain couples TRBV13 to TRBJ2-1; D possibly corresponds to TRBD2 (5 bases). The germline V gene has CDR1 PRHDT and CDR2 FYEKMQ (reference sequence). The V and J ends lost 0 bases and 3 bases respectively, with 9 bases between them. The CDR3 is 15 amino acids. CDR3 in amino acids: CASSLGSGNYNEQFF. The CDR3 region has the DNA TGTGCCAGCAGCTTAGGCTCCGGGAACTACAATGAGCAGTTCTTC.

The chain carries TRBV6-2 or TRBV6-3 and TRBJ1-5, with no clear D. The CDR3 is made up of 16 amino acids. With 5 bases removed from V and 3 bases from J, the gap between germline ends came to 17 bases. Germline assignment: CDR1 MNHEY and CDR2 SVGEGT. CDR3 loop: CASSPSGLGSNQPQHF. CDR3 nucleotide sequence: TGTGCCAGCAGTCCCTCGGGGTTGGGTTCCAATCAGCCCCAGCATTTT.

The gene calls are TRBV25-1 and TRBJ2-2; D remains unclear. The V gene lost 8 bases and the J gene lost 1 base, with 8 bases spanning the gap. CDR3 length equals 13 residues. From germline, CDR1 is MGHDK and CDR2 SYGVNS. CDR3 in DNA: TGTGCCAGCTCCGCGCGGAACACCGGGGAGCTGTTTTTT. Translating gives CASSARNTGELFF.

The rearrangement uses TRBV7-9 and TRBJ1-6, with TRBD1 identical over 7 bases. In germline, CDR1 is SEHNR, CDR2 FQNEAQ (reference sequence). V dropped 2 bases and J dropped 9; count of bases not matched to a gene: 7. The CDR3 totals 15 residues. The CDR3 region has the DNA TGTGCCAGCAGCTTATTTGGGACAGATCCTTCACCCCTCCACTTT. Its translation: CASSLFGTDPSPLHF.

The CDR3 sequence is CASSLQGASNSPLHF. As DNA, the CDR3 is TGTGCCAGCAGCTTGCAGGGGGCGAGTAATTCACCCCTCCACTTT. The gene calls are TRBV7-2 and TRBJ1-6; 8 positions match TRBD1. The length of the CDR3 is 15 residues. V dropped 3 bases and J dropped 6; count of bases not matched to a gene: 4. CDR1 is SGHTA and CDR2 is FQGNSA in the germline V gene. Based on the CDR3 plus reference TRBV7-2 and TRBJ1-6, the full variable domain is GAGVSQSPSNKVTEKGKDVELRCDPISGHTALYWYRQSLGQGLEFLIYFQGNSAPDKSGLPSDRFSAERTGGSVSTLTIQRTQQEDSAVYLCASSLQGASNSPLHFGNGTRLTVT.

V gene TRBV4-2 combines with J gene TRBJ1-4, with unresolved D. The CDR3 is 16 residues long. V was clipped by 2 bases and J by 0 bases, with 10 bases between them. CDR1 is LGHNA and CDR2 is YNFKEQ in the germline V gene. CDR3 sequence (DNA): TGTGCCAGCAGCCAAACCGCCAGTCCAACTAATGAAAAACTGTTTTTT. Translating it yields CASSQTASPTNEKLFF.

The rearrangement joins TRBV5-4 to TRBJ1-2, with a possible D match to TRBD1 (6 bases). CDR1 and CDR2 (germline): SGHNT, YYREEE (reference sequence). V was pared by 1 base and J by 1 base, with 11 bases between. The CDR3 consists of 15 residues. The CDR3 region has the DNA TGTGCCAGCAGCTTGTTAAAGGACAGTAACTATGGCTACACCTTC. Translated, it gives CASSLLKDSNYGYTF.

J is TRBJ2-5 and V is TRBV5-1, with D tentatively TRBD1 (5 bases). The CDR3 loop spans 12 amino acids. Germline CDR1 SGHRS, CDR2 YFSETQ. Deletions cut 4 bases from V and 5 bases from J, with 9 bases between. CDR3 sequence reads: CASSAGYETQYF. CDR3 DNA: TGCGCCAGCAGCGCAGGGTACGAGACCCAGTACTTC.

V and J are TRBV10-3 and TRBJ1-1, with D tentatively TRBD1 (5 bases). Trimming removed 6 bases at V and 2 bases at J, with 10 bases between. Germline lookup yields CDR1 ENHRY and CDR2 SYGVKD. This CDR3 region has 13 residues. CDR3 in DNA: TGTGCCATCAGCAAACAGGTTAACACTGAAGCTTTCTTT. Its translation: CAISKQVNTEAFF.

The gene calls are TRBV7-9 and TRBJ2-2, with a possible D match to TRBD2 (6 bases). V was trimmed by 7 bases and J by 0 bases, leaving 12 bases between them. The germline V gene has CDR1 SEHNR and CDR2 FQNEAQ (reference sequence). This CDR3 comprises 15 residues. Written as DNA, the CDR3 is TGTGCCAGCATCTCTGGAGGGTCGAACACCGGGGAGCTGTTTTTT. Protein: CASISGGSNTGELFF.

The rearrangement links TRBV7-3 to TRBJ2-3, with 14 bases lining up with TRBD2. The germline CDR1 and CDR2 sequences are SGHTA and FQGTGA. The V segment lost 2 bases and the J segment 4 bases; nucleotides outside the gene matches: 8. The CDR3 contains 18 residues. CDR3 coding DNA: TGTGCCAGCAGCTTAGGGGGACTAGCGGGGGATAACGCAGATACGCAGTATTTT. This encodes CASSLGGLAGDNADTQYF.